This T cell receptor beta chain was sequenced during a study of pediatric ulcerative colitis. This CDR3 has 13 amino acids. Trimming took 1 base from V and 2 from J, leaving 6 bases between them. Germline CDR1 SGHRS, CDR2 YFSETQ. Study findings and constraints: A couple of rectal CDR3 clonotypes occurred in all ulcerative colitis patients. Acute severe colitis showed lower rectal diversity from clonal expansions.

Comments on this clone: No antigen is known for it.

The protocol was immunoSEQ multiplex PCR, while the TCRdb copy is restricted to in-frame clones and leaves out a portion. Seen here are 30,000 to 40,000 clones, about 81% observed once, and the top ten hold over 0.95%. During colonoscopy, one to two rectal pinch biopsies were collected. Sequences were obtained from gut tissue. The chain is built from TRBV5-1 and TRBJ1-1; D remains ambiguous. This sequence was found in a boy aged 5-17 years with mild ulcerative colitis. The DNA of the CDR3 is TGCGCCAGCAGCTTGAGTCGTAACACTGAAGCTTTCTTT. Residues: CASSLSRNTEAFF.